This TCR beta chain was recovered during a study of blood T cell repertoires in COVID-19 (dated by TCRdb to 2020 to 2021). About the full investigation: Collaborator samples came from the United States, Italy and Spain and covered acute and convalescent phases of COVID-19. The sample metadata nearly always contained a de-identified subject ID, COVID-19 status, age in years and sex. The repertoires were released in a freely available public database intended as a resource for research on the immune response to SARS-CoV-2. HLA class I and class II types, where available, came from metadata supplied by the sample provider rather than from assay-based typing. The material from the prospective study consisted of cDNA or gDNA derived from T cells, B-cell-depleted T cells, or PBMCs. Samples came from the ongoing ImmuneRACE study (first 160 participants) plus 1,254 subjects from 6 global collaborators. Deeply sampled blood TCRbeta repertoires from subjects exposed to, actively infected with, or recovered from COVID-19 were included in the dataset.

The collaborating institutions used their own protocols to collect whole blood in K2EDTA tubes. For TCRbeta analysis, collaborators shipped samples as frozen whole blood, isolated PBMCs, or DNA extracted from either of those sample types. This clone appeared once. The antigen it recognizes is unknown. The input lacks base qualities; no much larger clone sits a single base away. TCRbeta CDR3 regions were amplified from genomic DNA using the immunoSEQ Assay, a bias-controlled multiplex PCR. Concerning the study's data processing: Nucleated cell counts per sample were estimated from amplification of reference gene primers within the assay. To quantify the absolute abundance of each unique TCRbeta CDR3 rearrangement, sequence reads were collapsed and filtered. For each sample, productive Simpson clonality was calculated as the square root of Simpson's diversity index over productive rearrangements. TCRdb re-hosts the immuneACCESS table, in-frame sequences only. Its copies lack some clones; in the studies checked, an unresolved V gene accounts for under half of them, and the cause for the rest is not known. D and trimming were read from the DNA, whereas the V and J calls and clone size are those reported in that table. Here the sample has approximately 40,000 clones; roughly nine tenths occur a single time. Together, the top ten hold around 5% of the sample.

From the cysteine up to the phenylalanine, the CDR3 has a length of 14 residues. Only the CDR3 region is kept as DNA, spanning 42 bases read in frame from base 1. V sheds 1 base and J sheds 7 bases, leaving 8 bases between their ends. Reading the germline V gene gives CDR1 SGHTA and CDR2 FQGNSA. What the study reported, not specific to this receptor: How much clinical and demographic metadata was included differed by source and by participant, and the metadata was provided uncurated.

The V gene is TRBV7-2 and the J gene is TRBJ1-6, with an unclear D gene assignment. Sequenced: peripheral blood. The receptor was derived from a human donor in a cohort sampled during active COVID-19. The CDR3 reads CASSLGTVNSPLHF. The DNA is as follows: TGTGCCAGCAGCTTAGGCACAGTAAATTCACCCCTCCACTTT.